These 7 T cell receptor beta chains came from one sample sequenced in a study of T cell repertoires and Cas9 in healthy adults. The protocol was immunoSEQ multiplex PCR, while the TCRdb copy is restricted to in-frame clones and leaves out a portion. The table records roughly 14,000 clones, roughly 87% of them present only once. Specimen: Tregs (CD4+, CD25+, CD127-, CD137-, CD154-) from PBMCs; culture status not recorded. The origin of the receptors is a human donor in good health.

The chain combines TRBV18 with TRBJ1-2; no reliable D call. Per the germline V gene, CDR1 is KGHSH and CDR2 is LQKENI. V was shortened by 2 bases and J by 1 base, with 11 bases between the two germline ends. This CDR3 has 15 residues. The CDR3 loop reads CASSPKVPDNYGYTF. CDR3 DNA sequence: TGTGCCAGCTCACCAAAGGTTCCCGATAACTATGGCTACACCTTC.

A word on this clone: An end of the junction does not agree with germline; a read error may underlie this. The rearrangement joins TRBV11-3 to TRBJ2-3; D unresolved. This CDR3 has 12 amino acids. CDR1 is SGHNT, CDR2 YENEEA, per germline. The CDR3 region has the DNA TGTGCCAGCAGATTAGGGTCAGATACGCAGTATTTT. It encodes CASRLGSDTQYF.

The V and J genes are TRBV19 and TRBJ2-2; the D gene is possibly TRBD1 (5 bases). Trimming removed 3 bases at V and 7 bases at J, with 9 bases between. CDR1 is LNHDA and CDR2 is SQIVND in the germline V gene (reference sequence). The CDR3 contains 13 residues. The CDR3 sequence: CASSIQGFGELFF. The CDR3 region has the DNA TGTGCCAGTAGTATCCAGGGTTTCGGGGAGCTGTTTTTT.

On this clone: Germline and junction disagree at one end, which may indicate a read error. Other DNA sequences of this sample code for an identical CDR3. The rearrangement joins TRBV30 to TRBJ1-3, with D possibly matching TRBD1 (5 bases). This CDR3 has 12 amino acids. Germline V gene lookup returns CDR1 GTSNPN and CDR2 SVGIG (reference sequence). Written as DNA, the CDR3 is TGCGCTTTGGGGGGTTATGGAAACACCATATATTTT. Translating gives CALGGYGNTIYF.

V gene TRBV7-3 combines with J gene TRBJ2-1, with TRBD2 identical over 10 bases. This CDR3 has 13 residues. Germline CDR1 SGHTA, CDR2 FQGTGA. J lost 10 bases, V lost 4 bases, and 4 bases had no gene match. This CDR3 is CASSWLAGEEQFF. CDR3 nucleotides: TGTGCCAGCAGCTGGCTAGCGGGGGAGGAGCAGTTCTTC.

This clone was observed a few times. J is TRBJ2-6 and V is TRBV10-1; D is unresolved. The CDR3 is 15 amino acids. V gave up 10 bases and J gave up 0 bases, with 13 bases separating them. Germline lookup yields CDR1 WNHNN and CDR2 SYGVQD (reference sequence). The CDR3 loop is CAILDEDSGANVLTF. CDR3 coding DNA: TGCGCCATCCTTGATGAGGACTCTGGGGCCAACGTCCTGACTTTC.

J is TRBJ2-2 and V is TRBV7-2, with D unclear. Trimming stripped 2 bases from V and 8 bases from J, with 12 bases between. Germline CDR1 reads SGHTA; CDR2 reads FQGNSA. The CDR3 is 14 amino acids. The CDR3 DNA is TGTGCCAGCAGCTTATCACCAGTTCGAGGGGAGCTGTTTTTT. This translates into CASSLSPVRGELFF. The full variable domain, rest sourced from reference TRBV7-2 and TRBJ2-2, is GAGVSQSPSNKVTEKGKDVELRCDPISGHTALYWYRQSLGQGLEFLIYFQGNSAPDKSGLPSDRFSAERTGGSVSTLTIQRTQQEDSAVYLCASSLSPVRGELFFGEGSRLTVL.